The next 10 T cell receptor beta chains were all read from a single sample in a study of blood T cell repertoires in COVID-19. The assay was immunoSEQ multiplex PCR, and TCRdb's table has in-frame clones only and misses some. The data contain some 240,000 clones, around 80% of them singletons. Sequencing was carried out using PBMCs or T cells enriched from blood (not recorded which). Receptor source: a man aged 25-45 years with acute COVID-19.

This clone was picked up one time. V usage is TRBV3-1 (or the pseudogene TRBV3-2) and J usage is TRBJ2-6; maybe TRBD1 (5 bases). Trimming stripped 5 bases from V and 3 bases from J, with 14 bases between. From germline, CDR1 is LGHDT and CDR2 YNNKEL (reference sequence). This CDR3 is 16 amino acids long. DNA of the CDR3: TGTGCCAGCAGCTACCTCCAGGGTAATGGGGCCAACGTCCTGACTTTC. Protein: CASSYLQGNGANVLTF.

This CDR3 reads CASSFGRNGPTYEQYV. CDR3 DNA sequence: TGTGCCAGCAGCTTTGGTAGGAATGGGCCGACATACGAGCAGTACGTC. J is TRBJ2-7 and V is TRBV5-5; the D is unclear. Germline V gene sequence: CDR1 SGHKS, CDR2 YYEKEE (reference sequence). The CDR3 is made up of 16 amino acids. V lost 2 bases, J lost 4 bases, and 19 bases lay in between.

The rearrangement uses TRBV11-2 and TRBJ1-1; maybe TRBD1 (6 bases). This CDR3 has 14 residues. CDR1 and CDR2 from the germline V gene are SGHAT and FQNNGV. Trimming removed 3 bases at V and 10 bases at J, with 18 bases between. CDR3 loop: CASSLTGNTPPAFF. The DNA for the CDR3 is TGTGCCAGCAGCTTGACAGGAAACACACCGCCAGCTTTCTTT.

The J gene is TRBJ2-1, the V gene TRBV7-8; D unclear. The V gene's germline CDR1 is SGHVS and CDR2 FQNEAQ. The CDR3 has 15 amino acids. Trimming shortened V by 2 bases and J by 9 bases, and 17 bases separated the two germline ends. This CDR3 reads CASSLSSLAVVEQFF. The CDR3 coding sequence is TGTGCCAGCAGCTTATCCTCCTTAGCTGTGGTTGAGCAGTTCTTC.

The rearrangement joins TRBV29-1 to TRBJ1-2; D is undetermined. The V gene's germline CDR1 is SQVTM and CDR2 ANQGSEA. Trimming removed 6 bases from V and 2 bases from J, with 13 bases in between. The CDR3 is 13 amino acids. The CDR3 is CSVLSVRNYGYTF. The DNA for the CDR3 is TGCAGCGTACTCTCCGTGAGAAACTATGGCTACACCTTC.

The J gene is TRBJ2-3, the V gene TRBV29-1, with 8 nucleotides matching TRBD1. V dropped 5 bases and J dropped 2; count of bases not matched to a gene: 3. Per germline, CDR1 SQVTM and CDR2 ANQGSEA. This CDR3 region has 13 residues. CDR3 coding DNA: TGCAGCGTTAGACAGGGGACCACAGATACGCAGTATTTT. This encodes CSVRQGTTDTQYF.

The chain couples TRBV5-5 to TRBJ1-1; a possible D gene is TRBD1 (5 bases). This CDR3 contains 13 residues. Trimming shortened V by 5 bases and J by 2 bases, and 10 bases separated the two germline ends. Looked up from germline, CDR1 is SGHKS and CDR2 is YYEKEE (reference sequence). The CDR3 DNA is TGTGCCAGCAGACGAGACAGCAACACTGAAGCTTTCTTT. Amino acid sequence: CASRRDSNTEAFF.

This chain links TRBV11-2 with TRBJ1-2; 10 nucleotides match TRBD1. V dropped 1 base and J dropped 4; count of bases not matched to a gene: 3. The CDR3 sequence is 15 residues long. CDR1 is SGHAT, CDR2 FQNNGV, per germline. CDR3 in DNA: TGTGCCAGCAGCTTAGGACAGGGGGCGTTCTATGGCTACACCTTC. Translated, it gives CASSLGQGAFYGYTF.

The chain combines TRBV19 with TRBJ2-1, with a tentative D call TRBD2 (5 bases). The CDR3 runs 15 residues. Germline assignment: CDR1 LNHDA and CDR2 SQIVND (reference sequence). V lost 7 bases to trimming and J lost 8 bases, with 21 bases between them. CDR3 protein: CASIKRGGRRDEQFF. The CDR3 DNA follows: TGTGCCAGTATTAAGCGTGGAGGAAGGCGGGATGAGCAGTTCTTC.

In its sample, this clone was seen once. The chain links TRBV14 to TRBJ2-5; D not resolved. The CDR3 is 15 residues long. Germline-derived CDR1 and CDR2 are SGHDN and FVKESK. Trimming removed 4 bases at V and 5 bases at J, with 17 bases between. CDR3 in amino acids: CASSPETHGGETQYF. CDR3 in DNA: TGTGCCAGCAGCCCGGAGACCCACGGTGGGGAGACCCAGTACTTC.